The entry below describes one TCR beta chain. Naive CD8 cells were CD45RO-negative, positively selected for CCR7, excluding terminally differentiated effector memory CD45RA+ cells. Per the germline V gene, CDR1 is MDHEN and CDR2 is SYDVKM. The CDR3 extends over 17 amino acids. Trimming at V came to 2 bases and at J to 5 bases, leaving 13 bases not matched to a gene. The repertoire was sequenced with immunoSEQ multiplex PCR; TCRdb's copy has only in-frame clones and lacks some. This table has about 2 million clones, about 95% appearing once. These data come from a study of shared clonotypes between healthy human individuals.

The TCR sequence derives from a man younger than 35 in good health. Sequencing was performed on naive CD8+ T cells sorted from blood. The rearrangement links TRBV28 to TRBJ2-7; 9 positions agree with TRBD2. CDR3 loop: CASSLGLAGTPVHEQYF. In DNA form, the CDR3 reads TGTGCCAGCAGTTTAGGTCTAGCGGGGACCCCGGTCCACGAGCAGTACTTC.